These 30 T cell receptor beta chains originate from one sample sequenced in a study of breast tumors, draining lymph nodes, adjacent tissues. TCRdb re-called the multiplex PCR reads with MiXCR, one entry per CDR3 protein. This sample has 150,000 or so distinct CDR3 sequences, with around a third found just once. Axillary draining lymph nodes of breast cancer patients supplied the node samples. Sequencing was done on a sample of axillary lymph node tissue. The source is a female donor with breast cancer. Some clones in this sample may be carry-over from other donors' samples.

This clonotype was picked up many times. This rearrangement joins TRBV5-8 to TRBJ1-2, with 9 positions matching TRBD1. Trimming took 5 bases from V and 7 from J; bases not matched to a gene: 3. The CDR3 loop spans 12 amino acids. CDR1 and CDR2 from the germline V gene are SGHTS and YDEGEE. Written as DNA, the CDR3 is TGTGCCAGCAGTCCACAGGGGGCTGGCTACACCTTC. Amino acid sequence: CASSPQGAGYTF.

A remark on this clonotype: This may be a read error: a much more frequent sequence differs by one nucleotide. The J gene is TRBJ2-5, the V gene TRBV5-1; 8 bases agree with TRBD1. Trimming cost V 7 bases and J 5 bases; bases outside gene matches: 10. The CDR3 totals 14 residues. Germline CDR1 reads SGHRS; CDR2 reads YFSETQ. The CDR3 region has the DNA TGCGCCAGCGGCATTGCAGGGGGCCCCGAGACCCAGTACTTC. The encoded protein is CASGIAGGPETQYF.

This clonotype was recorded at least ten times. The chain carries TRBV12-3 or TRBV12-4 and TRBJ2-7; the D gene is possibly TRBD1 (7 bases). This CDR3 spans 14 amino acids. V gave up 1 base and J gave up 6 bases, with 13 bases separating them. The CDR3 DNA reads TGTGCCAGCAGTTTAGTGGGGCAGGGGGGCGAGCAGTACTTC. Protein sequence: CASSLVGQGGEQYF.

Many counts were recorded for this clonotype. The chain joins TRBV7-8 to TRBJ2-7; D is undetermined. In germline, CDR1 is SGHVS, CDR2 FQNEAQ. The CDR3 sequence is 16 residues long. Trimming removed 0 bases from V and 0 bases from J, with 12 bases in between. The CDR3 spells CASSLALRFSSYEQYF. For the CDR3, the DNA is TGTGCCAGCAGCTTAGCGCTTCGTTTCAGCTCCTACGAGCAGTACTTC. Filled out from reference TRBV7-8 and TRBJ2-7, the complete variable domain reads GAGVSQSPRYKVAKRGQDVALRCDPISGHVSLFWYQQALGQGPEFLTYFQNEAQLDKSGLPSDRFFAERPEGSVSTLKIQRTQQEDSAVYLCASSLALRFSSYEQYFGPGTRLTVT.

The V gene is TRBV18, the J gene TRBJ2-5; TRBD2 matches 11 bases. Germline V gene data show CDR1 as KGHSH and CDR2 as LQKENI. The CDR3 runs 16 residues. The trim removed 3 bases at V and 10 bases at J, leaving 13 bases unmatched. CDR3 sequence (DNA): TGTGCCAGCTCACCCCAGACTAGCGGGGCATGGGTGAACCAGTACTTC. Translation: CASSPQTSGAWVNQYF.

This clonotype was detected ten times or more. The chain recombines TRBV11-3 with TRBJ2-2, with 8 bases aligning to TRBD2. Per germline, CDR1 SGHNT and CDR2 YENEEA. The V gene end was trimmed by 1 base and the J gene end by 0 bases; junction bases not matched to a gene: 4. The CDR3 length is 17 residues. The DNA of the CDR3 is TGTGCCAGCAGCTTAGCCACGGGACTAGCGAACACCGGGGAGCTGTTTTTT. Encoded protein: CASSLATGLANTGELFF.

This clonotype was seen only a few times. The rearrangement joins TRBV9 to TRBJ1-1; D might be TRBD1 (5 bases). The V end was cut by 0 bases, the J end by 0 bases, with 12 bases between. Germline assignment: CDR1 SGDLS and CDR2 YYNGEE. CDR3 size: 16 residues. CDR3 amino acids: CASSVVDTVMNTEAFF. In DNA form, the CDR3 reads TGTGCCAGCAGCGTAGTGGACACGGTAATGAACACTGAAGCTTTCTTT.

The genes are TRBV7-6 and TRBJ2-3; 9 bases are shared with TRBD2. Germline V gene sequence: CDR1 SGHVS, CDR2 FNYEAQ. The CDR3 is made up of 16 amino acids. Trimming took 5 bases from V and 1 from J; bases not matched to a gene: 7. CDR3 protein: CASSLGPSGGTDTQYF. CDR3 nucleotides: TGTGCCAGCAGCCTGGGACCTAGCGGGGGCACAGATACGCAGTATTTT.

V and J are TRBV20-1 and TRBJ1-6, with D unclear. Germline V gives CDR1 DFQATT, CDR2 SNEGSKA (reference sequence). Trimming took off 6 bases at V and 10 bases at J, with 22 bases between the two ends. The CDR3 contains 15 residues. Here the CDR3 reads CSASSASSATSPLHF. Here the CDR3 DNA reads TGCAGTGCCAGCAGTGCCTCCTCAGCAACCTCACCCCTCCACTTT.

On this clonotype itself: Relative to the germline gene, one junction end is altered; a read error may explain this. The chain is built from TRBV24-1 and TRBJ1-1; the D is unclear. Germline loops: CDR1 KGHDR, CDR2 SFDVKD. The CDR3 loop spans 15 amino acids. The CDR3 DNA sequence: TGTGCCAGCAGTTCTTGGACCCCGGCCTACACTGAAGCTTTCTTT. Translated: CASSSWTPAYTEAFF.

This clonotype was found many times. V usage is TRBV2 and J usage is TRBJ1-2; 7 bases agree with TRBD1. The V and J ends lost 6 bases and 2 bases, in that order; junction bases with no gene match: 9. The CDR3 runs to 15 residues. Germline V CDR1 and CDR2: SNHLY, FYNNEI. The CDR3 nucleotides are TGTGCCAGCAGGGCTGGGACAGCCAAAAACTATGGCTACACCTTC. This gives the protein CASRAGTAKNYGYTF.

Ten or more counts support this clonotype. The rearrangement links TRBV9 to TRBJ1-2; tentative D call: TRBD1 (6 bases). Per germline, CDR1 SGDLS and CDR2 YYNGEE. This CDR3 has 13 residues. The V end lost 4 bases, the J end lost 8 bases, and 15 bases lay between the germline ends. CDR3 protein: CASSQGGRFGYTF. CDR3 in DNA: TGTGCCAGCAGCCAAGGGGGAAGATTCGGCTACACCTTC.

This clonotype was counted ten times or more. This sequence joins TRBV9 and TRBJ2-7; D is tentatively TRBD1 or TRBD2 (5 bases each). This CDR3 is 15 amino acids long. Germline-derived CDR1 and CDR2 are SGDLS and YYNGEE. Deletions cut 4 bases from V and 3 bases from J, with 17 bases between. This CDR3 is CASSSGTEAYYEQYF. The CDR3 region has the DNA TGTGCCAGCAGCTCAGGGACGGAAGCCTACTACGAGCAGTACTTC.

This chain connects TRBV4-3 to TRBJ1-2, with D unresolved. V was shortened by 1 base and J by 3 bases, with 12 bases between the two germline ends. The CDR3 consists of 15 residues. The germline gives CDR1 LGHNA, CDR2 YSLEER. The CDR3 is CASSQGVGSYYGYTF. In DNA, the CDR3 is TGCGCCAGCAGCCAAGGCGTGGGTTCCTACTATGGCTACACCTTC.

This clonotype was seen repeatedly, ten times or more. This chain links TRBV7-2 with TRBJ2-7, with 10 bases lining up with TRBD2. The V and J ends lost 5 bases and 2 bases, in that order; junction bases with no gene match: 6. From germline, CDR1 is SGHTA and CDR2 FQGNSA. This CDR3 is built from 15 residues. The CDR3: CASSPSSGGPYEQYF. CDR3 bases: TGTGCCAGCAGCCCGTCTAGCGGGGGACCCTACGAGCAGTACTTC.

The chain carries TRBV7-9 and TRBJ2-1; TRBD2 matches 7 bases. Germline V gene sequence: CDR1 SEHNR, CDR2 FQNEAQ (reference sequence). The length of the CDR3 is 13 residues. Trimming at V came to 9 bases and at J to 8 bases, leaving 10 bases not matched to a gene. CDR3 in amino acids: CASAGAFRDEQFF. CDR3 bases: TGTGCCAGTGCGGGAGCCTTTCGCGATGAGCAGTTCTTC.

This clonotype was observed a few times. V gene TRBV20-1 combines with J gene TRBJ1-1; D is ambiguous. Between the trimmed V and J ends, which lost 0 bases and 0 bases, there was a span of 5 bases. Germline CDR1 reads DFQATT; CDR2 reads SNEGSKA (reference sequence). This CDR3 comprises 13 residues. As DNA, the CDR3 is TGCAGTGCTAGAGATCAAATGAACACTGAAGCTTTCTTT. Protein product: CSARDQMNTEAFF.

Turning to this clonotype: A read error may explain this, as a much larger clone is one base away. The chain carries TRBV6-5 and TRBJ2-6; D perhaps matches TRBD1 (5 bases). There are 17 residues in the CDR3. Germline CDR1 MNHEY, CDR2 SVGAGI. V lost 6 bases, J lost 1 base, and 16 bases lay in between. For the CDR3, the DNA is TGTGCCAGCAGGCTCTCAGGGAAAGCATCTGGGGCCAACGTCCTGACTTTC. Protein sequence: CASRLSGKASGANVLTF.

The CDR3 protein is CASGRGGANVLTF. The CDR3 bases are TGTGCCAGCGGTCGCGGGGGGGCCAACGTCCTGACTTTC. This chain uses TRBV6-5 with TRBJ2-6; D is possibly TRBD2 (5 bases). Trimming took off 8 bases at V and 4 bases at J, with 9 bases between the two ends. Germline CDR1 is MNHEY and CDR2 is SVGAGI. CDR3 length: 13 residues.

As for this clonotype: Given a much more abundant clone one base away, this may be a read error. The chain uses TRBV12-3 or TRBV12-4 and TRBJ2-5; a weak D match, TRBD2 (7 bases). The CDR3 consists of 15 residues. V was shortened by 6 bases and J by 5 bases, with 19 bases between the two germline ends. The CDR3 DNA reads as TGTGCCAGCAGCCACGGGGTGGGGGGGCTCGAGACCCAGTACTTC. Residues: CASSHGVGGLETQYF.

This chain links TRBV5-1 with TRBJ2-7; D may be TRBD2 (6 bases). V lost 1 base and J lost 9, with 14 bases in between. This CDR3 has 13 residues. Germline CDR1 and CDR2: SGHRS and YFSETQ. Written as DNA, the CDR3 is TGCGCCAGCAGCTTGCGGGAGAACCACGTGCAGTACTTC. It translates to CASSLRENHVQYF.

This clonotype was seen at least ten times. The V call is TRBV6-5, the J call TRBJ2-6; D is perhaps TRBD1 (6 bases). Deletions cut 4 bases from V and 0 bases from J, with 13 bases between. The V gene's germline CDR1 is MNHEY and CDR2 SVGAGI. The CDR3 runs to 17 residues. The CDR3 bases are TGTGCCAGCAGTTCAAGACAGGCCAGCTCTGGGGCCAACGTCCTGACTTTC. Residues: CASSSRQASSGANVLTF.

Many counts were recorded for this clonotype. The rearrangement uses TRBV6-5 and TRBJ1-2, with D possibly being TRBD1 (6 bases). Trimming removed 1 base at V and 8 bases at J, with 11 bases between. This CDR3 region has 13 residues. CDR1 MNHEY and CDR2 SVGAGI come from the germline V gene. This CDR3 reads CASSYWGASGYTF. The CDR3 DNA sequence: TGTGCCAGCAGTTACTGGGGGGCGTCCGGCTACACCTTC.

The chain uses TRBV6-2 or TRBV6-3 and TRBJ2-7; no firm D call. Trimming took off 4 bases at V and 0 bases at J, with 7 bases between the two ends. CDR1 is MNHEY and CDR2 is SVGEGT in the germline V gene. The CDR3 consists of 13 residues. The CDR3, as DNA: TGTGCCAGCAGTTCCCTGGGCTCCTACGAGCAGTACTTC. Residues: CASSSLGSYEQYF.

The CDR3 sequence: CASSLPTGNQPQHF. CDR3 nucleotides: TGTGCCAGCAGTTTACCGACAGGGAATCAGCCCCAGCATTTT. The J gene is TRBJ1-5, the V gene TRBV28; 7 positions match TRBD1. The CDR3 has 14 residues. Germline CDR1 reads MDHEN; CDR2 reads SYDVKM. Trimming took 2 bases from V and 4 from J; bases not matched to a gene: 2.

This clonotype was seen repeatedly, ten times or more. The chain links TRBV7-8 to TRBJ2-7, with 10 bases aligning to TRBD2. The CDR3 is 16 residues long. J lost 1 base, V lost 3 bases, and 6 bases had no gene match. Germline lookup yields CDR1 SGHVS and CDR2 FQNEAQ. CDR3 protein: CASSFPASGGSYEQYF. The CDR3 bases are TGTGCCAGCAGCTTCCCAGCTAGCGGGGGTTCCTACGAGCAGTACTTC.

This clonotype was found many times. J is TRBJ2-1 and V is TRBV3-1, with TRBD1 as a possible D gene (6 bases). Germline lookup yields CDR1 LGHDT and CDR2 YNNKEL (reference sequence). The CDR3 loop spans 14 amino acids. Trimming took off 2 bases at V and 5 bases at J, with 10 bases between the two ends. CDR3 DNA: TGTGCCAGCAGCCAATTAACAGGGAACAATGAGCAGTTCTTC. It yields the protein CASSQLTGNNEQFF.

This clonotype was counted at least ten times. The chain links TRBV12-3 or TRBV12-4 to TRBJ1-5; 7 bases fit TRBD1. This CDR3 has 15 residues. The trim removed 6 bases at V and 3 bases at J, leaving 8 bases unmatched. The CDR3 bases are TGTGCCAGCAGCCCGGCAGGGGGGGTCAATCAGCCCCAGCATTTT. The encoded protein is CASSPAGGVNQPQHF.

The V and J genes are TRBV28 and TRBJ2-6; D is possibly TRBD1 (5 bases). Per the germline V gene, CDR1 is MDHEN and CDR2 is SYDVKM. This CDR3 is 17 amino acids long. V lost 3 bases to trimming and J lost 0 bases, with 12 bases between them. The CDR3 loop is CASSFRQRISGANVLTF. The DNA for the CDR3 is TGTGCCAGCAGTTTTCGACAGAGAATCTCTGGGGCCAACGTCCTGACTTTC.

There are many counts of this clonotype. The CDR3 bases are TGCGCCAGCAGCTTGGCAGGGGACGCAGATACGCAGTATTTT. The encoded protein is CASSLAGDADTQYF. The rearrangement uses TRBV5-1 and TRBJ2-3, with D perhaps TRBD1 (6 bases). Germline lookup yields CDR1 SGHRS and CDR2 YFSETQ. This CDR3 has 14 residues. V was trimmed by 0 bases and J by 4 bases, leaving 9 bases between them.